This is a list of T cell receptor beta chains from one sample in a study of cytomegalovirus exposure and HLA in healthy donors. Produced via immunoSEQ multiplex PCR; TCRdb's table is partial and in-frame only. The data contain about 180,000 clones, roughly 85% of them seen just once; the ten biggest clones take up 15% to 20%. The source material was PBMCs. All receptors derive from a man between 18 and 29 years old in good health and CMV-seropositive. CDR3s include the opening cysteine and the closing phenylalanine or tryptophan. Each record gives: J gene, clone size, D gene, V gene, CDR3 protein, CDR3 DNA. A D gene is named only where the DNA matches it firmly. For some rows the clone size is stated as once, few or many, or as a class when expanded; others skip it.

TRBJ1-4 | . | . | TRBV6-1 | CASSEVARGEKLFF | TGTGCCAGCAGTGAAGTGGCAAGGGGTGAAAAACTGTTTTTT
TRBJ2-2 | few | TRBD1 | TRBV5-4 | CASSSSDREGRELFF | TGTGCCAGCAGCTCCTCCGACAGGGAAGGCCGGGAGCTGTTTTTT
TRBJ2-3 | . | . | TRBV2 | CASSEGSLSGDTQYF | TGTGCCAGCAGTGAAGGATCCCTTTCCGGAGATACGCAGTATTTT
TRBJ2-7 | once | . | TRBV27 | CASSFRGAGAGYEQYF | TGTGCCAGCAGTTTTAGGGGGGCGGGAGCCGGCTACGAGCAGTACTTC
TRBJ2-7 | . | . | TRBV21-1 | CASSKVRELWCEQYF | TGTGCCAGCAGCAAAGTCAGGGAACTGTGGTGCGAGCAGTACTTC
TRBJ2-2 | . | TRBD1 | TRBV6-4 | CASSVGTGDAGELFF | TGTGCCAGCAGTGTCGGGACAGGGGATGCCGGGGAGCTGTTTTTT
TRBJ1-5 | . | . | TRBV5-8 | CASSLAGETRQPQHF | TGTGCCAGCAGCTTGGCGGGGGAGACTAGGCAGCCCCAGCATTTT
TRBJ2-1 | once | . | TRBV9 | CASSVGVTAAGLEQFF | TGTGCCAGCAGCGTAGGTGTTACAGCGGCGGGGTTAGAGCAGTTCTTC
TRBJ2-4 | large | . | TRBV19 | CASSMRWAKNIQYF | TGTGCCAGTAGTATGAGATGGGCCAAAAACATTCAGTACTTC
TRBJ1-3 | . | . | TRBV9 | CASSVTGGSGNTIYF | TGTGCCAGCAGCGTCACAGGCGGCTCTGGAAACACCATATATTTT
TRBJ2-3 | . | . | TRBV5-1 | CASSLSASTSTDTQYF | TGCGCCAGCAGCTTGAGCGCCAGTACTAGCACAGATACGCAGTATTTT
TRBJ2-7 | . | . | TRBV30 | CAWSHGREQYF | TGTGCCTGGAGCCATGGGCGCGAGCAGTACTTC
TRBJ2-7 | . | . | TRBV6-1 | CASLTYPYEQYF | TGTGCCAGTTTGACTTATCCCTACGAGCAGTACTTC
TRBJ1-1 | . | . | TRBV5-4 | CASSLDRTEAFF | TGTGCCAGCAGCTTGGACAGGACTGAAGCTTTCTTT
TRBJ2-1 | once | . | TRBV9 | CASSHGEGRNEQFF | TGTGCCAGCAGCCACGGGGAAGGGCGTAATGAGCAGTTCTTC
TRBJ2-7 | few | . | TRBV28 | CASSSATLYEQYF | TGTGCCAGCTCTTCAGCGACCCTCTACGAGCAGTACTTC